What follows is one T cell receptor beta chain and its context. This sample stems from a study of blood T cell repertoires in COVID-19. The CDR3 has 13 amino acids. Germline CDR1 is SGHTA and CDR2 is FQGNSA. Unmatched junction bases numbered 3, after V lost 3 bases and J lost 6 bases. In the original processing: Amplification with reference gene primers provided the estimates of nucleated cell counts. The repertoire was sequenced with immunoSEQ multiplex PCR; TCRdb's copy has only in-frame clones and lacks some. The D gene and trimming were derived from the DNA, and the V and J assignments and clone size from that table. This sample carries 100,000 to 150,000 clones, around 81% of them seen once, and the ten largest clones take 3.8%.

Sequenced material: peripheral blood. The genes are TRBV7-2 and TRBJ2-7; 9 nucleotides agree with TRBD2. The receptor's source is a woman in her forties or fifties with acute or convalescent COVID-19. The CDR3 coding sequence is TGTGCCAGCAGCTTTAGCGGGAGCGGCGAGCAGTACTTC. This translates into CASSFSGSGEQYF.